This T cell receptor beta chain is from a study of T cell changes during pregnancy in multiple sclerosis (dated by TCRdb to about 2019). General notes on the study: In women with multiple sclerosis, the researchers looked at how the T cell repertoire shifted as pregnancy progressed.

Of note for this clone: This receptor's antigen is unknown. No base quality values were provided; no much bigger clone lies one nucleotide off.

Based on the germline V gene, the CDR1 and CDR2 sequences are LGHNA and YSLEER. The CDR3 spans 18 residues, from the cysteine through the phenylalanine. Only the CDR3 region is kept as DNA, spanning 54 bases read in frame from base 1. Compared with germline, V lacks 0 bases and J lacks 8 bases; bases without a gene match: 16. The library relied on the immunoSEQ multiplex PCR assay. Drawn from immuneACCESS, this table holds only the in-frame rearrangements with V and J called that TCRdb kept. Clones are partly lost; checked studies trace under half to an unresolved V gene and leave the rest unexplained. Here the sample has around 51,000 clones; around 93% occur a single time. The top ten clonotypes cover 1.5% to 2% of the sample.

The receptor was isolated from a female donor with multiple sclerosis, enrolled in a pregnancy study. This receptor chain uses TRBV4-3 and TRBJ2-3; TRBD2 agrees with 8 junctional bases. Material: peripheral blood, obtained in the second trimester of pregnancy. This receptor carries the CDR3 CASSQDIKTGGTRVTQYF. The DNA sequence is given as TGCGCCAGCAGCCAAGATATTAAGACGGGAGGGACACGGGTTACGCAGTATTTT.